This entry features one TCR beta chain sequence. Its antigen is not identified. Looked up from germline, CDR1 is GTSNPN and CDR2 is SVGIG (reference sequence). The CDR3 has 14 residues. V dropped 7 bases and J dropped 4 bases, with 19 bases sitting between them. Libraries were prepared by immunoSEQ multiplex PCR; TCRdb keeps only in-frame clonotypes and omits some of them. In the table there are around 19,000 clones, roughly 88% of which are singletons. These data originate in a study of T cell clones after liver transplantation. Study overall: Liver transplant recipients had immunosuppression withdrawal attempted within 2 years. A pre-transplant mixed lymphocyte reaction with TCRbeta sequencing defined graft-donor-reactive clones followed in post-transplant blood. Pre-transplant mixed lymphocyte reactions yielded third-party-reactive TCRbeta sequences as comparators for graft-donor-reactive sequences.

Findings and limits, study-wide: Post-transplant, graft-donor-reactive CD4 TCRbeta sequences in blood dropped significantly in most of the 8 subjects.

The chain employs TRBV30 and TRBJ2-5; possible D gene TRBD2, 7 bases. The receptor's source is a human donor who received a liver transplant. The source was CD8+ T cells from blood, collected before liver transplant. CDR3 nucleotides: TGTGCCTCGGCGAGGGGGGGAGACAGAGAGACCCAGTACTTC. Translated: CASARGGDRETQYF.